The subject of this entry is one T cell receptor (beta chain). As yet, its antigen is unknown. The sample is drawn from a study of cytotoxic CD8 clonotypes in ibrutinib-treated CLL. Study-level information: Among patients, around 25 responded partially and 2 completely; 14 then stayed remitted and roughly 12 progressed after median 68 months. Broader study findings: Sustained-remission patients were sampled at one set of times and progressing patients at different ones.

In germline, CDR1 is SGHAT, CDR2 FQDESV (reference sequence). The CDR3 spans 16 residues. The ends lost 5 bases at V and 8 bases at J; junction bases unmatched: 8. Investigators sought sequencing depths of between 1 in 200,000 and 1 in 1 million T cells. TCRdb's copy holds only in-frame clones and misses some; the assay was immunoSEQ multiplex PCR. This table has about 140,000 clones, under 95% appearing once. The material was PBMCs, obtained after 12 months of ibrutinib treatment. The chain joins TRBV11-1 to TRBJ2-1; the match to TRBD2 covers 14 bases. The TCR was taken from a human donor with chronic lymphocytic leukemia. The CDR3 loop is CASSPDGTSGRHEQFF. The DNA of the CDR3 is TGTGCCAGCAGCCCTGATGGGACTAGCGGGAGACATGAGCAGTTCTTC.